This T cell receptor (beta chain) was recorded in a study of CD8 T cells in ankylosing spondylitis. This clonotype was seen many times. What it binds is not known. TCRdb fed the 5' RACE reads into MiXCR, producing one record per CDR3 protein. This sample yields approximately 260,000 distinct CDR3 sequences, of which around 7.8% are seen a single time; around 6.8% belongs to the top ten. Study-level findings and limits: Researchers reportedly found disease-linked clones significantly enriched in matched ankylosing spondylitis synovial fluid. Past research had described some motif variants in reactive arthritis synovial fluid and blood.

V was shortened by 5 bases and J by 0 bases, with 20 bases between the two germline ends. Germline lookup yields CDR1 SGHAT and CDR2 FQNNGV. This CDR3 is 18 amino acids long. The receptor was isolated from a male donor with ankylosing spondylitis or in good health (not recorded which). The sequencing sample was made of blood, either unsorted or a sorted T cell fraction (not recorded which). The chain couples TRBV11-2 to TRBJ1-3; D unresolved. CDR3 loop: CASSPQSGGRFSGNTIYF. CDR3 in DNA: TGTGCCAGCAGCCCCCAATCTGGTGGACGGTTCTCTGGAAACACCATATATTTT.